The 8 T cell receptor beta chains reported below all come from one sample, sequenced in a study of STAT5B mutations in CD4+ large granular lymphocyte leukemia. The data were produced by immunoSEQ multiplex PCR, yet TCRdb's version contains in-frame clones alone and is incomplete. There are about 35,000 clones in the sample; about 70% occur only once, and about 2% lies in the top ten. The sample consisted of CD4+ T cells from blood buffy coats. The receptors derive from a human donor in good health.

The CDR3 loop is CASSGPGANVLTF. As DNA, the CDR3 is TGTGCCAGCAGCGGCCCTGGGGCCAACGTCCTGACTTTC. The genes are TRBV7-7 and TRBJ2-6; D remains ambiguous. The CDR3 runs to 13 residues. CDR1 and CDR2 from the germline V gene are SSHAT and FNYEAQ (reference sequence). The V end was cut by 5 bases, the J end by 2 bases, with 4 bases between.

The CDR3 bases are TGTGCCAGCAGCTTAGAGAGAGCAGCAGGGCTTTCCTACGAGCAGTACTTC. This sequence encodes CASSLERAAGLSYEQYF. The chain couples TRBV11-2 to TRBJ2-7, with D maybe TRBD1 (5 bases). The germline V gene encodes CDR1 SGHAT and CDR2 FQNNGV. The CDR3 runs 17 residues. V was cut by 0 bases and J by 1 base, with 16 bases left in between.

As to this clone: A junction boundary mismatches the germline segment, possibly from a read error. The genes are TRBV6-1 and TRBJ1-4; TRBD1 agrees at 11 bases. Germline CDR1 reads MNHNS; CDR2 reads SASEGT. The length of the CDR3 is 15 residues. The CDR3 sequence: CASSERSDRGQGGSF. In DNA, the CDR3 is TGTGCCAGCAGTGAAAGATCGGACAGGGGGCAAGGAGGCAGTTTT.

This chain connects TRBV5-1 to TRBJ1-1; TRBD1 might be the D (6 bases). This CDR3 has 15 amino acids. Germline V lookup: CDR1 SGHRS, CDR2 YFSETQ. The V and J ends lost 0 bases and 3 bases respectively, with 12 bases between them. The CDR3 here is CASSLVVGGDTEAFF. As DNA, the CDR3 is TGCGCCAGCAGCTTGGTGGTCGGGGGCGACACTGAAGCTTTCTTT.

The chain combines TRBV9 with TRBJ2-1; 7 bases are a match to TRBD2. The CDR3 has 16 residues. V lost 0 bases to trimming and J lost 7 bases; unmatched junction nucleotides: 10. The germline CDR1 and CDR2 sequences are SGDLS and YYNGEE. DNA for the CDR3: TGTGCCAGCAGCGTAGGGGGGGGAAGTGATTGGAATGAGCAGTTCTTC. Amino acids: CASSVGGGSDWNEQFF.

CDR3 in amino acids: CASSRDNVYEQYF. CDR3 nucleotides: TGTGCCAGCAGCAGGGACAATGTCTACGAGCAGTACTTC. V and J are TRBV2 and TRBJ2-7, with a tentative D call TRBD1 (6 bases). CDR3 length: 13 residues. Trimming cost V 6 bases and J 3 bases, with 12 bases left between them. Germline V CDR1 and CDR2: SNHLY, FYNNEI.

The chain couples TRBV7-9 to TRBJ2-1; D perhaps matches TRBD2 (6 bases). The CDR3 totals 15 residues. CDR1 is SEHNR and CDR2 is FQNEAQ in the germline V gene (reference sequence). Trimming removed 2 bases from V and 4 bases from J, with 12 bases in between. The CDR3 here is CASSLSRREYNEQFF. CDR3 sequence (DNA): TGTGCCAGCAGCTTATCCCGGCGGGAATACAATGAGCAGTTCTTC. Using reference TRBV7-9 and TRBJ2-1 for the parts outside the CDR3, the full variable domain is DTGVSQNPRHKITKRGQNVTFRCDPISEHNRLYWYRQTLGQGPEFLTYFQNEAQLEKSRLLSDRFSAERPKGSFSTLEIQRTEQGDSAMYLCASSLSRREYNEQFFGPGTRLTVL.

CDR3 residues: CASCPAGAYTEAFF. DNA for the CDR3: TGTGCCAGCTGCCCGGCGGGGGCGTACACTGAAGCTTTCTTT. The V and J genes are TRBV11-2 and TRBJ1-1, with a weak D call TRBD1 (6 bases). The CDR3 length is 14 residues. V was shortened by 8 bases and J by 3 bases, with 16 bases between the two germline ends. Germline V gene sequence: CDR1 SGHAT, CDR2 FQNNGV.